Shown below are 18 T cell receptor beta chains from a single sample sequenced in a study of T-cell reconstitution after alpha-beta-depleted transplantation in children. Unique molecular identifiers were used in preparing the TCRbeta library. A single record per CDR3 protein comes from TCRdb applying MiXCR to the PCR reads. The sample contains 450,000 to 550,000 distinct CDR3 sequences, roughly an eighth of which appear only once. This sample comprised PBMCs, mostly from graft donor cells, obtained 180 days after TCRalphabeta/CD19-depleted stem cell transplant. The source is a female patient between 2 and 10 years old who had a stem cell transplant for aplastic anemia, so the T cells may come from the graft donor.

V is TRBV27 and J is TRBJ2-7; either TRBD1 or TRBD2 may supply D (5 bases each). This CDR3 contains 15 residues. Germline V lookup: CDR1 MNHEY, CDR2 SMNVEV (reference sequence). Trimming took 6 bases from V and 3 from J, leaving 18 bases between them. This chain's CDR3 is CASSRSGGSGYEQYV. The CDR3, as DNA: TGTGCCAGCAGCCGATCTGGGGGATCGGGCTACGAGCAGTACGTC.

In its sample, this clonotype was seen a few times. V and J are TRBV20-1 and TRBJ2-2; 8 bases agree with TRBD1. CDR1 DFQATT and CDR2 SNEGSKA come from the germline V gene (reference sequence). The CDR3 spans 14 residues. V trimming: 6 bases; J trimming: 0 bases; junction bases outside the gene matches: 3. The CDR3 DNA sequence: TGCAGTGCCTACAGGGGGACGAACACCGGGGAGCTGTTTTTT. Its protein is CSAYRGTNTGELFF.

CDR3 in amino acids: CATGGRGGIADTQYF. CDR3 nucleotide sequence: TGTGCCACCGGGGGCCGGGGCGGGATCGCAGATACGCAGTATTTT. V is TRBV24-1 and J is TRBJ2-3; D might be TRBD1 or TRBD2, each matching 6 bases. The length of the CDR3 is 15 residues. Germline V gives CDR1 KGHDR, CDR2 SFDVKD. The V gene lost 9 bases and the J gene lost 4 bases, with 19 bases spanning the gap.

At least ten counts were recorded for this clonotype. CDR3 loop: CASSSGQSMNTEAFF. The CDR3 nucleotides read TGCGCCAGCAGCTCCGGACAGAGCATGAACACTGAAGCTTTCTTT. The rearrangement uses TRBV5-1 and TRBJ1-1; a possible D gene is TRBD1 (6 bases). This CDR3 contains 15 residues. V lost 3 bases, J lost 0 bases, and 12 bases lay in between. The germline V gene encodes CDR1 SGHRS and CDR2 YFSETQ.

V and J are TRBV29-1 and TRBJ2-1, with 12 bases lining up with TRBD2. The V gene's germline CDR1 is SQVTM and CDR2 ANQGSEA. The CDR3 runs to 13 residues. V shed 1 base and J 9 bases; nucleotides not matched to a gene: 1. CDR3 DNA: TGCAGCGTTGAAGGACTAGCGGGAGCTGAGCAGTTCTTC. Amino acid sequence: CSVEGLAGAEQFF.

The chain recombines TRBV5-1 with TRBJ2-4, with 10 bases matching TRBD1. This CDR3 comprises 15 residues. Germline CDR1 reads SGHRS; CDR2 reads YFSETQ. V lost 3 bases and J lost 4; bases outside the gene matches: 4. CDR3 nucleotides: TGCGCCAGCAGCTGGGACAGGGGTGTTAAAAACATTCAGTACTTC. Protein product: CASSWDRGVKNIQYF. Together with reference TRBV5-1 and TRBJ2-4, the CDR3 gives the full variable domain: KAGVTQTPRYLIKTRGQQVTLSCSPISGHRSVSWYQQTPGQGLQFLFEYFSETQRNKGNFPGRFSGRQFSNSRSEMNVSTLELGDSALYLCASSWDRGVKNIQYFGAGTRLSVL.

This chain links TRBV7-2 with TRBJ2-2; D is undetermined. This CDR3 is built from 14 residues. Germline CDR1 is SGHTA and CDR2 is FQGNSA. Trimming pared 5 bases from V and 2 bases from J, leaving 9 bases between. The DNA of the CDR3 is TGTGCCAGCAGCCCTTGGGGTAACACCGGGGAGCTGTTTTTT. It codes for CASSPWGNTGELFF.

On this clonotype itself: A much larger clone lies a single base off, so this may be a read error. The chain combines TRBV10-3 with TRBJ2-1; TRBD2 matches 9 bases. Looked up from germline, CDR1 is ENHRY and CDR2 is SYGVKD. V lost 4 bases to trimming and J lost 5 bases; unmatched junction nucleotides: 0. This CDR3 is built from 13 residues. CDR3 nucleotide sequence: TGTGCCATCAGTGGGACTAGCGACAATGAGCAGTTCTTC. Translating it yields CAISGTSDNEQFF.

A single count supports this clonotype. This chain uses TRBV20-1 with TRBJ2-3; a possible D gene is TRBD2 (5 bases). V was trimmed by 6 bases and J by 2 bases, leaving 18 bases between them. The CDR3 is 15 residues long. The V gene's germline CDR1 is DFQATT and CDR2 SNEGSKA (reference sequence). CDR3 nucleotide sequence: TGCAGTGCCGACGCAGAGGGAGCGCACACAGATACGCAGTATTTT. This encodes CSADAEGAHTDTQYF.

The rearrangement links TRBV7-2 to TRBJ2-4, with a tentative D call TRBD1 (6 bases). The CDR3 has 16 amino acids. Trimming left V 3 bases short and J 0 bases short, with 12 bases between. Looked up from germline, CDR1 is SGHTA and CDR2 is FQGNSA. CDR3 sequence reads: CASSFGQGRAKNIQYF. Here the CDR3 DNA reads TGTGCCAGCAGCTTCGGGCAGGGGCGAGCCAAAAACATTCAGTACTTC.

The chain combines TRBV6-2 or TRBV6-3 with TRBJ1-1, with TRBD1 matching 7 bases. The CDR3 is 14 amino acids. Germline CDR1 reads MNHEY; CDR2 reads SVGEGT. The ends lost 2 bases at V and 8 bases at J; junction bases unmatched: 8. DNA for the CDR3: TGTGCCAGCAGTTACGGGGACAGCACTGGGGAAGCTTTCTTT. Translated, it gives CASSYGDSTGEAFF.

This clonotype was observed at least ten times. DNA for the CDR3: TGTGCCAGCTCACCAACGGGTACCGATCAGCCCCAGCATTTT. It codes for CASSPTGTDQPQHF. The rearrangement joins TRBV18 to TRBJ1-5; D not certain. CDR1 and CDR2 (germline): KGHSH, LQKENI. CDR3 length equals 14 residues. The V end was cut by 2 bases, the J end by 5 bases, with 10 bases between.

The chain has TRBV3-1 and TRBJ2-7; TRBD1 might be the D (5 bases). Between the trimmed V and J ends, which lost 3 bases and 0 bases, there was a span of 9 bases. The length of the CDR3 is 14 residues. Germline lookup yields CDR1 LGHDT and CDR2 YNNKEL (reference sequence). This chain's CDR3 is CASSHTGASYEQYF. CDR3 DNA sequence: TGTGCCAGCAGCCACACTGGGGCCTCCTACGAGCAGTACTTC.

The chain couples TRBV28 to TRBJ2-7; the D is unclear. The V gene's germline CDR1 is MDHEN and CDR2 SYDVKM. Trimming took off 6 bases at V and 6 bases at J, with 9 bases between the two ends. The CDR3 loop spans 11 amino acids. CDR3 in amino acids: CASSRPFEQYF. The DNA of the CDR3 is TGTGCCAGCAGCCGGCCATTCGAGCAGTACTTC.

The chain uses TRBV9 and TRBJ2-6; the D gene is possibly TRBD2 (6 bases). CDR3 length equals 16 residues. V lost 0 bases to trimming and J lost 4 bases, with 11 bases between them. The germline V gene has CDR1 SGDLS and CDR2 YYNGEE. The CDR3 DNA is TGTGCCAGCAGCGTAGGGAGGGAAACCGGGGCCAACGTCCTGACTTTC. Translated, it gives CASSVGRETGANVLTF.

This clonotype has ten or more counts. CDR3 DNA sequence: TGTGCCAGCAGCTTAGGACAGGGAGTCAATGAGCAGTTCTTC. This gives the protein CASSLGQGVNEQFF. The J gene is TRBJ2-1, the V gene TRBV7-9, with 7 bases lining up with TRBD1. This CDR3 comprises 14 residues. Germline-derived CDR1 and CDR2 are SEHNR and FQNEAQ (reference sequence). With V trimmed by 1 base and J by 6 bases, 3 bases remained unmatched.

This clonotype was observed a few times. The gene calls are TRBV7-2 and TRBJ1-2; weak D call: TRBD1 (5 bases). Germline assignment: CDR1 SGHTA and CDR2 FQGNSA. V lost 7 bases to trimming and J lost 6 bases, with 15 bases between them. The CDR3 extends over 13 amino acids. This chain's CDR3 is CASTRLGRDGYTF. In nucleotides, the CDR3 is TGTGCCAGCACCAGGCTGGGCAGGGATGGCTACACCTTC.

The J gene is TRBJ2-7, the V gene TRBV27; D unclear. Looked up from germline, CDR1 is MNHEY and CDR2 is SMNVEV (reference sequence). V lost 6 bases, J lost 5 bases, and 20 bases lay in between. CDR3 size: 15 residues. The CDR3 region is CASRTTGLVVHEQYF. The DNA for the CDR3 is TGTGCCAGCAGGACAACCGGGCTAGTCGTCCACGAGCAGTACTTC.